One sample yielded the 28 T cell receptor beta chains listed below, sequenced in a study of early T cells in non-severe SARS-CoV-2 infection. TCRdb reprocessed the 5' RACE reads via MiXCR and lists one record per CDR3 protein. The repertoire holds tens of thousands of distinct CDR3 sequences, around 12% seen once, with 6.5% in the top ten. The sequenced material came from whole blood. The receptors were gathered from an adult who was a healthcare worker with PCR-confirmed SARS-CoV-2 infection or an uninfected control (not recorded which).

The chain carries TRBV20-1 and TRBJ1-6; 8 bases line up with TRBD1. V shed 6 bases, J shed 7 bases, and the junction held 5 bases outside the gene matches. The length of the CDR3 is 13 residues. The germline V gene encodes CDR1 DFQATT and CDR2 SNEGSKA (reference sequence). The CDR3, as DNA: TGCAGTGCCATAGACAGGGGCAATTCACCCCTCCACTTT. Translating it yields CSAIDRGNSPLHF.

The sample holds many counts of this clonotype. The chain carries TRBV11-2 and TRBJ2-1; a possible D gene is TRBD2 (6 bases). Trimming took off 0 bases at V and 0 bases at J, with 9 bases between the two ends. This CDR3 region has 16 residues. The germline V gene has CDR1 SGHAT and CDR2 FQNNGV. Written as DNA, the CDR3 is TGTGCCAGCAGCTTAGATCCGACTAGCTCCTACAATGAGCAGTTCTTC. Protein sequence: CASSLDPTSSYNEQFF.

This clonotype has ten or more counts. V usage is TRBV4-1 and J usage is TRBJ1-1; D gene unclear. V was pared by 2 bases and J by 4 bases, with 14 bases between. Germline V CDR1 and CDR2: MGHRA, YSYEKL. CDR3 length: 15 residues. The CDR3 region has the DNA TGCGCCAGCAGCCAATCCCTTATGACCCCCACTGAAGCTTTCTTT. Protein: CASSQSLMTPTEAFF.

This clonotype was counted only a few times. V and J are TRBV14 and TRBJ2-1; 9 bases fit TRBD2. Germline V gene sequence: CDR1 SGHDN, CDR2 FVKESK. The CDR3 is made up of 16 amino acids. V trimming: 1 base; J trimming: 6 bases; junction bases outside the gene matches: 7. The CDR3 loop reads CASSQVGGRAGNEQFF. Written as DNA, the CDR3 is TGTGCCAGCAGCCAAGTCGGCGGGAGGGCCGGCAATGAGCAGTTCTTC.

This clonotype showed up many times. The chain combines TRBV25-1 with TRBJ1-1; D might be TRBD1 (5 bases). This CDR3 has 14 residues. V lost 3 bases, J lost 3 bases, and 11 bases lay in between. Germline V gene sequence: CDR1 MGHDK, CDR2 SYGVNS. CDR3 region: CASSEGLKYTEAFF. The CDR3 region has the DNA TGTGCCAGCAGTGAGGGACTGAAGTACACTGAAGCTTTCTTT. The full variable domain, completed using reference TRBV25-1 and TRBJ1-1, is EADIYQTPRYLVIGTGKKITLECSQTMGHDKMYWYQQDPGMELHLIHYSYGVNSTEKGDLSSESTVSRIRTEHFPLTLESARPSHTSQYLCASSEGLKYTEAFFGQGTRLTVV.

The chain combines TRBV20-1 with TRBJ1-2; 7 positions agree with TRBD1. Germline CDR1 reads DFQATT; CDR2 reads SNEGSKA (reference sequence). V was clipped by 2 bases and J by 6 bases; unmatched bases: 21. CDR3 length: 18 amino acids. In DNA, the CDR3 is TGCAGTGCTAGACCCCCCTTTGATTCGAGGCCAGGGGGGGATGGCTACACCTTC. This sequence encodes CSARPPFDSRPGGDGYTF.

Only a few counts were recorded for this clonotype. The chain recombines TRBV5-6 with TRBJ1-2, with 7 bases that match TRBD1. The CDR3 contains 14 residues. The trim removed 1 base at V and 4 bases at J, leaving 4 bases unmatched. The V gene's germline CDR1 is SGHDT and CDR2 YYEEEE. As DNA, the CDR3 is TGTGCCAGCAGCTTGTACGCAGGGGGCTATGGCTACACCTTC. The encoded protein is CASSLYAGGYGYTF.

This clonotype has only a few counts. The genes are TRBV19 and TRBJ2-7; the D call may be TRBD1 or TRBD2 (5 bases each). CDR3 length equals 14 residues. Germline V lookup: CDR1 LNHDA, CDR2 SQIVND (reference sequence). With 1 base removed from V and 3 bases from J, the gap between germline ends came to 10 bases. DNA for the CDR3: TGTGCCAGTAGTATAGGGGGGAAACACTACGAGCAGTACTTC. This gives the protein CASSIGGKHYEQYF.

This chain joins TRBV7-2 and TRBJ2-3; 8 nucleotides align to TRBD1. This CDR3 spans 20 amino acids. Germline-derived CDR1 and CDR2 are SGHTA and FQGNSA. Trimming took 0 bases from V and 0 from J; bases not matched to a gene: 14. The CDR3 loop is CASSLAPPGGLKASTDTQYF. CDR3 sequence (DNA): TGTGCCAGCAGCTTAGCGCCTCCAGGGGGCCTAAAGGCTAGCACAGATACGCAGTATTTT.

There are a few counts of this clonotype. The rearrangement joins TRBV11-2 to TRBJ1-2; 7 bases fit TRBD1. The CDR3 consists of 13 residues. Germline CDR1 and CDR2: SGHAT and FQNNGV. J lost 8 bases, V lost 5 bases, and 8 bases had no gene match. The CDR3 nucleotides read TGTGCCAGCAGCCCGACAGGGTCCCACGGCTACACCTTC. It encodes CASSPTGSHGYTF.

In this sample, this clonotype turned up many times. This chain connects TRBV7-9 to TRBJ2-1, with D uncertain. Germline assignment: CDR1 SEHNR and CDR2 FQNEAQ (reference sequence). V lost 1 base to trimming and J lost 9 bases, with 7 bases between them. The CDR3 is made up of 12 amino acids. CDR3 loop: CASSLVIAEQFF. CDR3 in DNA: TGTGCCAGCAGCTTAGTAATTGCTGAGCAGTTCTTC.

This sequence joins TRBV30 and TRBJ1-2; D is unresolved. Germline V gene lookup returns CDR1 GTSNPN and CDR2 SVGIG (reference sequence). The V gene lost 0 bases and the J gene lost 7 bases, with 9 bases spanning the gap. The CDR3 extends over 12 amino acids. The CDR3 spells CAWSVPPIGYTF. As DNA, the CDR3 is TGTGCCTGGAGTGTTCCTCCAATTGGCTACACCTTC.

This clonotype was observed at least ten times. The rearrangement joins TRBV13 to TRBJ2-7; D may be TRBD2 (5 bases). The CDR3 runs 14 residues. Trimming pared 7 bases from V and 0 bases from J, leaving 13 bases between. CDR1 is PRHDT and CDR2 is FYEKMQ in the germline V gene (reference sequence). CDR3 sequence reads: CASNSARDSYEQYF. The CDR3 DNA reads TGTGCCAGCAACTCCGCCCGGGACTCCTACGAGCAGTACTTC.

This chain joins TRBV6-6 and TRBJ2-7; TRBD1 might be the D (6 bases). Deletions cut 5 bases from V and 7 bases from J, with 15 bases between. The length of the CDR3 is 13 residues. Germline CDR1 reads MNHNY; CDR2 reads SVGAGI (reference sequence). CDR3 sequence (DNA): TGTGCCAGCAGTCAAGCCAGGGGTAGGGAGCAGTACTTC. Protein: CASSQARGREQYF.

This clonotype qualifies as large. The chain uses TRBV27 and TRBJ2-5; no firm D call. V lost 7 bases, J lost 5 bases, and 17 bases lay in between. Germline V gene sequence: CDR1 MNHEY, CDR2 SMNVEV (reference sequence). The CDR3 runs 14 residues. CDR3 DNA sequence: TGTGCCAGCACTCAGAGACAAGCTGGCGAGACCCAGTACTTC. Translation: CASTQRQAGETQYF.

J is TRBJ2-1 and V is TRBV2; D might be TRBD1 (5 bases). Germline lookup yields CDR1 SNHLY and CDR2 FYNNEI. V gave up 4 bases and J gave up 9 bases, with 19 bases separating them. CDR3 length: 15 amino acids. CDR3 in amino acids: CASSVKASWGTEQFF. CDR3 DNA: TGTGCCAGCAGTGTTAAGGCTAGTTGGGGCACTGAGCAGTTCTTC. Based on the CDR3 plus reference TRBV2 and TRBJ2-1, the full variable domain is EPEVTQTPSHQVTQMGQEVILRCVPISNHLYFYWYRQILGQKVEFLVSFYNNEISEKSEIFDDQFSVERPDGSNFTLKIRSTKLEDSAMYFCASSVKASWGTEQFFGPGTRLTVL.

This clonotype turned up a few times. The genes are TRBV6-5 and TRBJ1-1; the D is unclear. V was clipped by 6 bases and J by 3 bases, with 11 bases between them. This CDR3 spans 13 amino acids. CDR1 is MNHEY, CDR2 SVGAGI, per germline. CDR3 DNA sequence: TGTGCCAGCAGCAAGAGGAGGGACACTGAAGCTTTCTTT. It yields the protein CASSKRRDTEAFF.

This clonotype showed up many times. This chain joins TRBV5-4 and TRBJ1-6; D is ambiguous. The V end was cut by 2 bases, the J end by 2 bases, with 20 bases between. The CDR3 is 19 residues long. Germline values: CDR1 SGHNT, CDR2 YYREEE (reference sequence). CDR3 region: CASSFSHLLQPAYNSPLHF. The CDR3 DNA sequence: TGTGCCAGCAGCTTCTCACACCTGCTCCAGCCCGCCTATAATTCACCCCTCCACTTT.

The chain recombines TRBV24-1 with TRBJ2-3; 10 bases agree with TRBD1. This CDR3 has 14 residues. The trim removed 9 bases at V and 5 bases at J, leaving 7 bases unmatched. Germline V gene data show CDR1 as KGHDR and CDR2 as SFDVKD. CDR3 sequence reads: CATFWTGGEDTQYF. CDR3 DNA: TGTGCCACCTTCTGGACAGGGGGTGAAGATACGCAGTATTTT.

This clonotype was recorded a few times. The CDR3, as DNA: TGTGCCAGTAGTACCACCCAGGCTGTGAACACTGAAGCTTTCTTT. Translation: CASSTTQAVNTEAFF. The chain uses TRBV19 and TRBJ1-1; D is uncertain. V lost 4 bases and J 0 bases, leaving 12 bases between the germline ends. This CDR3 is built from 15 residues. CDR1 is LNHDA, CDR2 SQIVND, per germline (reference sequence).

The chain has TRBV7-2 and TRBJ2-3, with TRBD2 matching over 10 bases. This CDR3 comprises 16 residues. Germline V gives CDR1 SGHTA, CDR2 FQGNSA. V lost 2 bases and J lost 5; bases outside the gene matches: 7. CDR3 in amino acids: CASSLTAGGRGDTQYF. In DNA form, the CDR3 reads TGTGCCAGCAGCTTAACAGCGGGAGGGCGAGGAGATACGCAGTATTTT.

This rearrangement joins TRBV5-1 to TRBJ2-5; D possibly corresponds to TRBD2 (6 bases). Trimming took 0 bases from V and 5 from J, leaving 11 bases between them. Looked up from germline, CDR1 is SGHRS and CDR2 is YFSETQ. CDR3 length: 14 residues. CDR3 in amino acids: CASSLGPAGETQYF. CDR3 DNA: TGCGCCAGCAGCTTGGGCCCGGCGGGGGAGACCCAGTACTTC.

This clonotype was counted between two and nine times. This chain connects TRBV7-9 to TRBJ1-2; no reliable D call. CDR3 length: 14 amino acids. CDR1 and CDR2 (germline): SEHNR, FQNEAQ (reference sequence). V lost 1 base and J lost 5, with 11 bases in between. CDR3 bases: TGTGCCAGCAGCTTAGGTTTGACCCCGTATGGCTACACCTTC. This sequence encodes CASSLGLTPYGYTF.

There are many counts of this clonotype. V is TRBV6-5 and J is TRBJ1-2; unclear D gene. The length of the CDR3 is 16 residues. Trimming removed 5 bases at V and 8 bases at J, with 24 bases between. The germline V gene has CDR1 MNHEY and CDR2 SVGAGI. CDR3 DNA sequence: TGTGCCAGCAGTGGGTACGGAAACCCAAAGGCACGCGGCTACACCTTC. Its translation is CASSGYGNPKARGYTF.

This clonotype turned up a few times. The rearrangement uses TRBV7-3 and TRBJ2-3; the match to TRBD1 covers 8 bases. CDR3 length: 15 residues. The junction had 6 bases not matched to a gene; V was cut back by 4 bases and J by 3 bases. Germline CDR1 reads SGHTA; CDR2 reads FQGTGA. As DNA, the CDR3 is TGTGCCAGCAGCTCCCGACAGGGGCCTACAGATACGCAGTATTTT. Encoded protein: CASSSRQGPTDTQYF.

In its sample, this clonotype was seen a few times. J is TRBJ2-5 and V is TRBV7-6; weak D call: TRBD1 (5 bases). The length of the CDR3 is 15 residues. Germline assignment: CDR1 SGHVS and CDR2 FNYEAQ. Trimming took off 5 bases at V and 1 base at J, with 14 bases between the two ends. The CDR3 region is CASSPQGRSQETQYF. The CDR3 bases are TGTGCCAGCAGCCCCCAGGGCAGAAGCCAAGAGACCCAGTACTTC.

In its sample, this clonotype was seen many times. The chain joins TRBV5-1 to TRBJ1-2, with a tentative D call TRBD1 (5 bases). Trimming left V 4 bases short and J 4 bases short, with 8 bases between. The V gene's germline CDR1 is SGHRS and CDR2 YFSETQ. CDR3 length equals 12 residues. In nucleotides, the CDR3 is TGCGCCAGCAGCGCGACAGTCTATGGCTACACCTTC. Its protein product is CASSATVYGYTF.

The count of this clonotype is one. V usage is TRBV15 and J usage is TRBJ2-1; D is ambiguous. Germline assignment: CDR1 LNHNV and CDR2 YYDKDF (reference sequence). The ends were cut back, 4 bases at V and 5 bases at J, with 6 bases in the middle. CDR3 length: 12 amino acids. The CDR3 sequence is CATSTRDNEQFF. CDR3 sequence (DNA): TGTGCCACCAGCACTAGAGACAATGAGCAGTTCTTC.